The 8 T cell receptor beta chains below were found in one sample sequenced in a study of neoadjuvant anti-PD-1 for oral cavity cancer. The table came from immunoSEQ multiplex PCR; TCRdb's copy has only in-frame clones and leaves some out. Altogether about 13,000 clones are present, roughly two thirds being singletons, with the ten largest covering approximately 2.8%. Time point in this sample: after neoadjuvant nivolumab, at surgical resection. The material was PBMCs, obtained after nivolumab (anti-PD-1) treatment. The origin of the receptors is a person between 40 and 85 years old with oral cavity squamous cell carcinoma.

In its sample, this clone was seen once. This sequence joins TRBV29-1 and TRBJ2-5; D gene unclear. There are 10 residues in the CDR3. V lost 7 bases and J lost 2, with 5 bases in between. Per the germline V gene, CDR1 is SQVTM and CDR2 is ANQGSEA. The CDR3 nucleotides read TGCAGCGCCAGTCAAGAGACCCAGTACTTC. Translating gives CSASQETQYF. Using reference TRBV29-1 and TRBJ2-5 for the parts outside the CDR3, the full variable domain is SAVISQKPSRDICQRGTSLTIQCQVDSQVTMMFWYRQQPGQSLTLIATANQGSEATYESGFVIDKFPISRPNLTFSTLTVSNMSPEDSSIYLCSASQETQYFGPGTRLLVL.

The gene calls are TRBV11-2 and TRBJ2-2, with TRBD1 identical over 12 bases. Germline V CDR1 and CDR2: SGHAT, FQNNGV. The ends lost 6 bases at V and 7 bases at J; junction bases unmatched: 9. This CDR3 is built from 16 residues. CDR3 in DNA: TGTGCCAGCAGTTTTCGGGACAGGGGGCAAATCGGGGAGCTGTTTTTT. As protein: CASSFRDRGQIGELFF.

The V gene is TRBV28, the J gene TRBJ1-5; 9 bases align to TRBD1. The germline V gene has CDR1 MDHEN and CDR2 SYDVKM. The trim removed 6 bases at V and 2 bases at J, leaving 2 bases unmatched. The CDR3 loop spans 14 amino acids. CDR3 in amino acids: CASRTGGGNQPQHF. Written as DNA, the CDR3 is TGTGCCAGCAGGACAGGGGGGGGCAATCAGCCCCAGCATTTT.

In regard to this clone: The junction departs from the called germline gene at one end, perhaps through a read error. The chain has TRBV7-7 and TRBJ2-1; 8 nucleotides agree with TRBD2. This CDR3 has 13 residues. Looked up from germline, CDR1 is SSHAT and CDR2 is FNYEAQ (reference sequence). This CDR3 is CASSLKRGGEQFF. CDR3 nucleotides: TGTGCTAGCAGCTTAAAACGCGGGGGGGAGCAGTTCTTC.

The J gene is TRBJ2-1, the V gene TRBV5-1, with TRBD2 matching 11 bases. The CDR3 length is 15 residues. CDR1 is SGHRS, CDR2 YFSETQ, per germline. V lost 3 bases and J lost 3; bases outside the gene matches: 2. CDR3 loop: CASSSGTSGYNEQFF. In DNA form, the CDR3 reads TGCGCCAGCAGCTCTGGGACTAGCGGCTACAATGAGCAGTTCTTC.

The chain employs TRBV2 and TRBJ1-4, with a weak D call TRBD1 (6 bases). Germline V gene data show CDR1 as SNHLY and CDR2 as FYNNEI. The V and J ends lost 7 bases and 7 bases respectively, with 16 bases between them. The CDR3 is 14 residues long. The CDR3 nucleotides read TGTGCCAGCATTGACAGGACCGGGGGTGAAAAACTGTTTTTT. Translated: CASIDRTGGEKLFF.

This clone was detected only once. The CDR3 coding sequence is TGTGCCAGCAGCGTAGGTGGAGCGGGAGTATCTGGGGAGCTGTTTTTT. It encodes CASSVGGAGVSGELFF. The chain couples TRBV9 to TRBJ2-2, with TRBD2 matching 8 bases. The CDR3 contains 16 residues. V gave up 0 bases and J gave up 8 bases; unmatched junction bases: 9. Germline CDR1 and CDR2: SGDLS and YYNGEE.

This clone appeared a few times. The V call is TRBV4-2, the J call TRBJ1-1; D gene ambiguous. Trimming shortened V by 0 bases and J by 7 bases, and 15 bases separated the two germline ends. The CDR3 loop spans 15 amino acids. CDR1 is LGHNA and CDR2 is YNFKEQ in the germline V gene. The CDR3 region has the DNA TGTGCCAGCAGCCAAGATATGGAGGGTCCCTTTGAAGCTTTCTTT. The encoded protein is CASSQDMEGPFEAFF.